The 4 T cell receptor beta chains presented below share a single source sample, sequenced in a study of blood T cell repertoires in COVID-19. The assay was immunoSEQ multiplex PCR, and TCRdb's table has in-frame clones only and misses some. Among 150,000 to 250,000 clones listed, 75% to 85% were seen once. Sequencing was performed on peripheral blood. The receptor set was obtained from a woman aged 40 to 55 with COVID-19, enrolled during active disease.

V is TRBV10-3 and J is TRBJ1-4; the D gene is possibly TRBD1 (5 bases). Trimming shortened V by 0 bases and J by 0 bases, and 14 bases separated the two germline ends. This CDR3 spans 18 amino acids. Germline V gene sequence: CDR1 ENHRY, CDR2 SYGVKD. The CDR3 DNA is TGTGCCATCAGTGAGTCGTTGGCGGGGACGGCAACTAATGAAAAACTGTTTTTT. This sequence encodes CAISESLAGTATNEKLFF.

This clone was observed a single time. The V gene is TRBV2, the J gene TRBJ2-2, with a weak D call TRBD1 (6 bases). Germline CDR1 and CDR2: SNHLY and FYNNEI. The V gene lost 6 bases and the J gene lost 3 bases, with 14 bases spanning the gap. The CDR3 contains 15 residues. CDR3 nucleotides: TGTGCCAGCAGGGATAGAACAGGGTACACCGGGGAGCTGTTTTTT. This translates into CASRDRTGYTGELFF.

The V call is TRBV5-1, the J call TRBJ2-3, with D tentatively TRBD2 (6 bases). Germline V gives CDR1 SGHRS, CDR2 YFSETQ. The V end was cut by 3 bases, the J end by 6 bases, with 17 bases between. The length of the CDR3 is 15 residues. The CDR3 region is CASSSGRIRGDTQYF. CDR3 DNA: TGCGCCAGCAGCTCGGGGCGGATTCGGGGGGATACGCAGTATTTT. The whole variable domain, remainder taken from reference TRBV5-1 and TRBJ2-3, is KAGVTQTPRYLIKTRGQQVTLSCSPISGHRSVSWYQQTPGQGLQFLFEYFSETQRNKGNFPGRFSGRQFSNSRSEMNVSTLELGDSALYLCASSSGRIRGDTQYFGPGTRLTVL.

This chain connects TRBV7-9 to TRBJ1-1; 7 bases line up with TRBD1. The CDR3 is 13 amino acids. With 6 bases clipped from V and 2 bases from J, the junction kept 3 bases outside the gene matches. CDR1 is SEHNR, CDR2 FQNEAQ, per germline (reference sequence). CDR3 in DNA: TGTGCCAGCAGAAGGACAGGTAACACTGAAGCTTTCTTT. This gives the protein CASRRTGNTEAFF.